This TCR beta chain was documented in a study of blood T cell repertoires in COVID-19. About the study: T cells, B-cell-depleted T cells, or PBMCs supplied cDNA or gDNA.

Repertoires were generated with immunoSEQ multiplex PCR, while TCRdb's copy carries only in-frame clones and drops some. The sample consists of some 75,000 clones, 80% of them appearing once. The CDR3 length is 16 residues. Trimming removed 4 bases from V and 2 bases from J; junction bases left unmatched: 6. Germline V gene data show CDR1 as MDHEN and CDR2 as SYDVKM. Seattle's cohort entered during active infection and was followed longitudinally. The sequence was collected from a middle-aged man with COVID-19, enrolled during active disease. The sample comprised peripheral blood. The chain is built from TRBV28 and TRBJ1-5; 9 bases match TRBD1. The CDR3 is CASSYRGLRGNQPQHF. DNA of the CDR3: TGTGCCAGCAGTTACAGGGGGCTAAGAGGCAATCAGCCCCAGCATTTT.